The sequence of this T cell receptor beta chain was determined in a study of cytomegalovirus exposure and HLA in healthy donors. Concerning this clone itself: As yet, its antigen is unknown.

PCR used 60 Vbeta primers and 13 Jbeta primers. Profiled with immunoSEQ multiplex PCR; TCRdb holds only in-frame clones, not every one. The sample contains about 240,000 clones, roughly 85% of which appear only once. The J segment lost 0 bases and the V segment lost 5 bases, leaving 4 bases of the junction unmatched. This CDR3 contains 14 residues. Germline V gene lookup returns CDR1 LGHNA and CDR2 YNFKEQ. Notes on the study in general: The study designated fewer than 200 TCR beta chains cytomegalovirus-associated.

The sequence was collected from a girl under 10 years old in good health and CMV-seronegative. V gene TRBV4-2 combines with J gene TRBJ2-7, with 7 bases lining up with TRBD1. The specimen sequenced was PBMCs. The CDR3 coding sequence is TGTGCCAGCAGCGAGGGACAGTACTCCTACGAGCAGTACTTC. The encoded protein is CASSEGQYSYEQYF.